A selection of T cell receptor beta chains follows, all from one sample in a study of blood T cell repertoires in COVID-19. Repertoires were generated with immunoSEQ multiplex PCR, while TCRdb's copy carries only in-frame clones and drops some. The data contain over 150,000 clones, more than 65% of them singletons. Sequencing was carried out using peripheral blood. The receptor source for this set is a human donor in a cohort sampled during active COVID-19. The CDR3 runs from the conserved cysteine through the conserved F or W. A D gene is named only where the DNA matches it firmly. Clone size appears in some rows only: once, few, many, or a class for an expanded clone.

once	TRBJ2-7	TRBV19	.	TGTGCCAGTAGTATCTCCCCGACAGAGCTTAACGACTACGAGCAGTACTTC	CASSISPTELNDYEQYF
.	TRBJ2-3	TRBV19	TRBD1	TGTGCCAGTAGTATACAGGGGGCGTTTACAGATACGCAGTATTTT	CASSIQGAFTDTQYF
.	TRBJ2-2	TRBV5-1	TRBD1	TGCGCCAGCAGGGAACAGGGGGTAGCGGCCGGGGAGCTGTTTTTT	CASREQGVAAGELFF
.	TRBJ2-7	TRBV10-2	.	TGCGCCAGCAGCGGAGGTGGCGAGCAGTACTTC	CASSGGGEQYF
.	TRBJ2-7	TRBV27	TRBD1	TGTGCCAGCAGTCCCTTCGACAGGGACTACGAGCAGTACTTC	CASSPFDRDYEQYF
.	TRBJ2-2	TRBV5-1	TRBD1	TGCGCCAGCAGCTCGGGACAGGTCGATTCCGGGGAGCTGTTTTTT	CASSSGQVDSGELFF
.	TRBJ1-5	TRBV7-8	TRBD1	TGTGCCAGCAGCCCGCAGACAGGGGGCTTGCAGCCCCAGCATTTT	CASSPQTGGLQPQHF
once	TRBJ2-1	TRBV6-1	TRBD2	TGTGCCAGCAGTGATCGGCGGGAGGGTGAGCAGTTCTTC	CASSDRREGEQFF
.	TRBJ2-1	TRBV5-1	.	TGCGCCAGCAGCTTGGCCTCCCGCTCCTACAATGAGCAGTTCTTC	CASSLASRSYNEQFF
.	TRBJ2-2	TRBV5-1	.	TGCGCCAGCAGCTTAACTGAGAGCACCGGGGAGCTGTTTTTT	CASSLTESTGELFF
.	TRBJ2-1	TRBV6-6	TRBD2	TGTGCCAGCAGTTATTTCTCGGGACTAGACTACAATGAGCAGTTCTTC	CASSYFSGLDYNEQFF
.	TRBJ2-7	TRBV6-5	.	TGTGCCACCTCGCGGAGAAGCTCCTACGAGCAGTACTTC	CATSRRSSYEQYF
.	TRBJ1-1	TRBV28	TRBD1	TGTGCCAGCAGGGCTACGACAGGGCGATACACTGAAGCTTTCTTT	CASRATTGRYTEAFF
.	TRBJ1-1	TRBV30	.	TGTGCCTGGAGCGAGATGAACACTGAAGCTTTCTTT	CAWSEMNTEAFF
.	TRBJ1-3	TRBV5-1	.	TGCGCCAGCAGCCTCAGTGGAAACACCATATATTTT	CASSLSGNTIYF
once	TRBJ2-7	TRBV28	.	TGTGCCAGCAGTTTGCTAGGGGGCTCCTACGAGCAGTACTTC	CASSLLGGSYEQYF
.	TRBJ2-3	TRBV5-1	.	TGCGCCAGCAGCTTGGGTGGGCACACAGATACGCAGTATTTT	CASSLGGHTDTQYF
.	TRBJ2-2	TRBV5-1	TRBD1	TGCGCCAGCAGCAGGGAGACAGGGAACGGATCCGGGGAGCTGTTTTTT	CASSRETGNGSGELFF
.	TRBJ2-7	TRBV19	TRBD1	TGTGCCAGTAGTATAGATCACCTGGACAGGGTACCCTACGAGCAGTACTTC	CASSIDHLDRVPYEQYF
.	TRBJ2-2	TRBV27	.	TGTGCCAGCAGTTTTAGCGGAGCGATCCACGGGGAGCTGTTTTTT	CASSFSGAIHGELFF
.	TRBJ1-2	TRBV7-2	TRBD1	TGTGCCAGCAGCTCACCCGGACAGGGGGACTATGGCTACACCTTC	CASSSPGQGDYGYTF
.	TRBJ1-4	TRBV19	.	TGTGCCAGTAGCCCCCCCAACGAGAAAAAACTGTTTTTT	CASSPPNEKKLFF
.	TRBJ2-5	TRBV2	.	TGTGCCAGCAGCGAACGTAGCTTTGCCCAGTACTTC	CASSERSFAQYF
.	TRBJ1-2	TRBV7-2	TRBD1	TGTGCCAGCAGCCAGGGGGTCCTAAACTATGGCTACACCTTC	CASSQGVLNYGYTF
.	TRBJ2-7	TRBV28	.	TGTGCCACATTGAGCACCTACGAGCAGTACTTC	CATLSTYEQYF
.	TRBJ2-5	TRBV24-1	.	TGTGCCACCAGTGACCCGGGACTTCGGGAGACCCAGTACTTC	CATSDPGLRETQYF
.	TRBJ2-4	TRBV3-1/TRBV3-2	TRBD2	TGTGCCAGCAGCCCTATAGCGGGGCGGGGAAACATTCAGTACTTC	CASSPIAGRGNIQYF
.	TRBJ2-5	TRBV18	TRBD2	TGTGCCAGCTCACCAAGTAACGGGAGGGCCCCAGAGACCCAGTACTTC	CASSPSNGRAPETQYF
.	TRBJ2-3	TRBV28	TRBD2	TGTGCCAGCAGCCGCCTACTAGCGGGAGGAGACGGTACGCAGTATTTT	CASSRLLAGGDGTQYF
.	TRBJ2-1	TRBV5-1	TRBD2	TGCGCCAGCAGCTTGGAGGGACTAGCGGGGAATGAGCAGTTCTTC	CASSLEGLAGNEQFF
.	TRBJ1-4	TRBV2	TRBD1	TGTGCCAGCAGCTCCGGGACAGGGGCAGAAAAACTGTTTTTT	CASSSGTGAEKLFF
.	TRBJ2-5	TRBV27	TRBD2	TGTGCCAGCAGTTTAGTAGCGGGACCAGAAGAGACCCAGTACTTC	CASSLVAGPEETQYF
few	TRBJ2-4	TRBV6-1	.	TGTGCCAGCAGTGAAAAAGGGGCGGGGGCCAAAAACATTCAGTACTTC	CASSEKGAGAKNIQYF
.	TRBJ2-1	TRBV18	TRBD2	TGTGCCAGCTCAAGGACTAGCGGAACCTACAATGAGCAGTTCTTC	CASSRTSGTYNEQFF
.	TRBJ2-7	TRBV27	.	TGTGCCAGCAGTTTCCGGGCGGGAAGTGGGAACCCCTACGAGCAGTACTTC	CASSFRAGSGNPYEQYF
.	TRBJ2-3	TRBV5-4	TRBD2	TGTGCCAGCAGCTTGGCGTGGCTAGCGGGAAGGGATACGCAGTATTTT	CASSLAWLAGRDTQYF
.	TRBJ2-7	TRBV6-5	TRBD1	TGTGCCAGCAGTTACTCCTCCGGGACAGCGTCCTACGAGCAGTACTTC	CASSYSSGTASYEQYF